The rows below give T cell receptor beta chains drawn from one sample of a study of regulatory T cells in long-lasting Graves disease. TCRdb re-called the multiplex PCR reads through MiXCR, storing one row per CDR3 protein. The sample yields about 470,000 distinct CDR3 sequences, less than 25% seen once. The sequencing here drew on peripheral blood mononuclear cells (PBMCs), taken when the disease was refractory, from a patient treated with antithyroid drugs. These receptors originate from a female donor with Graves disease. Both conserved end residues are part of each CDR3. A D gene is named only where the DNA matches it firmly. The size of a clone is reported for some rows only, either as once, few or many, or as a class for expanded clones.

D: NA
J: TRBJ2-7
V: TRBV4-3
size: NA
CDR3: CASSQDLLYEQYF
DNA: TGCGCCAGCAGCCAAGACCTGCTTTACGAGCAGTACTTC

D: NA
J: TRBJ2-5
V: TRBV27
size: NA
CDR3: CASSSGGWLETQYF
DNA: TGTGCCAGCAGTTCCGGGGGTTGGTTAGAGACCCAGTACTTT

D: TRBD2
J: TRBJ2-7
V: TRBV20-1
size: many
CDR3: CSAVLAVNSYEQYF
DNA: TGCAGTGCGGTCCTAGCGGTTAACTCCTACGAGCAGTACTTC

D: NA
J: TRBJ2-6
V: TRBV28
size: many
CDR3: CASSFEVGANVLTF
DNA: TGTGCCAGCAGTTTTGAGGTTGGGGCCAACGTCCTGACTTTC

D: TRBD2
J: TRBJ2-7
V: TRBV5-5
size: few
CDR3: CASSTGDAGGLHEQYF
DNA: TGTGCCAGCAGCACCGGCGACGCGGGAGGGCTCCACGAGCAGTACTTC

D: TRBD1
J: TRBJ2-4
V: TRBV5-1
size: NA
CDR3: CASSWTGDIQYF
DNA: TGCGCCAGCAGCTGGACAGGAGACATTCAGTACTTC

D: NA
J: TRBJ2-7
V: TRBV12-5
size: NA
CDR3: CASGLVVYEQYF
DNA: TGTGCTAGTGGTTTGGTAGTGTACGAGCAGTACTTC

D: TRBD1
J: TRBJ2-3
V: TRBV7-3
size: NA
CDR3: CASSLNRGRADTQYF
DNA: TGTGCCAGCAGCTTAAACAGGGGTCGCGCAGATACGCAGTATTTT

D: NA
J: TRBJ2-5
V: TRBV30
size: many
CDR3: CAWSGLETQYF
DNA: TGTGCCTGGAGTGGGCTTGAGACCCAGTACTTC

D: NA
J: TRBJ2-7
V: TRBV7-9
size: NA
CDR3: CASSPGRYDSSYEQYF
DNA: TGTGCCAGCAGCCCTGGACGTTACGACAGCTCCTACGAGCAGTACTTC

D: NA
J: TRBJ2-7
V: TRBV3-1
size: few
CDR3: CASSQGVHAAGFQDEQYF
DNA: TGTGCCAGCAGCCAAGGGGTTCACGCCGCGGGATTTCAAGACGAGCAGTACTTC

D: TRBD1
J: TRBJ1-5
V: TRBV5-1
size: NA
CDR3: CASSSNTGDQPQHF
DNA: TGCGCCAGCAGCTCAAACACAGGGGATCAGCCCCAGCATTTT

D: NA
J: TRBJ1-1
V: TRBV4-1
size: few
CDR3: CASSHYGTEAFF
DNA: TGCGCCAGCAGCCATTACGGCACTGAAGCTTTCTTT

D: TRBD2
J: TRBJ2-1
V: TRBV9
size: few
CDR3: CASSVVPGGDKQFF
DNA: TGTGCCAGCAGCGTAGTTCCGGGAGGGGATAAGCAGTTCTTC

D: NA
J: TRBJ1-4
V: TRBV11-2
size: many
CDR3: CASSLDQGGDEKLFF
DNA: TGTGCCAGCAGCTTAGATCAAGGGGGAGATGAAAAACTGTTTTTT

D: TRBD1
J: TRBJ1-1
V: TRBV7-2
size: NA
CDR3: CASSLVSGTGVAFF
DNA: TGTGCCAGCAGCTTAGTTTCCGGGACAGGGGTCGCTTTCTTT

D: NA
J: TRBJ2-5
V: TRBV5-4
size: NA
CDR3: CASSLVGQSETQYF
DNA: TGTGCCAGCAGCTTGGTAGGACAATCGGAGACCCAGTACTTC

D: NA
J: TRBJ1-4
V: TRBV28
size: few
CDR3: CASTRSPPPRVGTTNEKLFF
DNA: TGTGCCAGCACCAGATCGCCCCCTCCCAGGGTTGGGACGACTAATGAAAAACTGTTTTTT

D: TRBD1
J: TRBJ2-7
V: TRBV5-1
size: many
CDR3: CASSWGQGNYEQYF
DNA: TGCGCCAGCAGCTGGGGACAGGGGAACTACGAGCAGTACTTC

D: NA
J: TRBJ1-4
V: TRBV4-3
size: NA
CDR3: CASSQDRNLGGEKLFF
DNA: TGCGCCAGCAGCCAAGATAGGAACCTTGGGGGTGAAAAACTGTTTTTT

D: NA
J: TRBJ2-7
V: TRBV6-1
size: NA
CDR3: CASSEPGTYYEQYF
DNA: TGTGCCAGCAGCGAACCCGGGACATACTACGAGCAGTACTTC

D: NA
J: TRBJ2-7
V: TRBV28
size: many
CDR3: CASSPGALYEQYF
DNA: TGTGCCAGCAGTCCAGGGGCCCTCTACGAGCAGTACTTC

D: NA
J: TRBJ1-1
V: TRBV12-3/TRBV12-4
size: many
CDR3: CASSFAGRGGTEAFF
DNA: TGTGCCAGCAGTTTTGCAGGTCGGGGAGGGACTGAAGCTTTCTTT

D: TRBD2
J: TRBJ2-7
V: TRBV7-6
size: NA
CDR3: CASSRAGVESEQYF
DNA: TGTGCCAGCAGTCGGGCGGGAGTTGAAAGCGAGCAGTACTTC